This TCR beta chain comes out of a study of blood T cells in healthy people across ages. Overall study results and limits: Higher naive T cell percentage went strongly together with higher TCR beta diversity. It was the long-lived donors that had more naive CD4+ cells and higher diversity than aged donors.

V was cut by 6 bases and J by 4 bases, with 17 bases left in between. Germline values: CDR1 SQVTM, CDR2 ANQGSEA. The CDR3 covers 14 residues. This clonotype has just one count. The antigen is not known. Combining a sample-barcoded 5' primer with a J-beta primer mix, a second PCR ran for roughly 6 to 12 cycles. Every individual sample yielded 2.5 million or more paired-end reads (each containing CDR3). TCRdb re-called the 5' RACE reads with MiXCR, one entry per CDR3 protein. The sample contains around 970,000 distinct CDR3 sequences, about 51% of which appear only once. Isolation recovered at least 6 million PBMCs from every sample.

The sequencing input was blood. The clonotype originates from a woman aged 55-69 years in good health. The chain has TRBV29-1 and TRBJ2-3; D possibly matches TRBD1 or TRBD2 (6 bases each). This chain's CDR3 is CSVDVGGTSDTQYF. The CDR3 DNA is TGCAGCGTGGACGTAGGGGGGACGTCAGATACGCAGTATTTT.